A selection of T cell receptor beta chains follows, all from one sample in a study of follicular helper T cells after annual influenza vaccination. Generated by immunoSEQ multiplex PCR, the TCRdb table keeps only in-frame clones and is missing some. The table shows 5,500 to 7,500 clones, with 80% to 85% occurring only once. The source material was CXCR5- memory CD4+ T cells sorted from blood, sampled on the day of influenza vaccination. Receptors originate from an adult who received the influenza vaccine. The CDR3 runs from the conserved cysteine through the conserved F or W. The order of the fields is clone size, J gene, D gene, V gene, CDR3 DNA, CDR3 protein. A D gene is named only where the DNA matches it firmly. Part of the rows lack a size; the others show once, few, many or a class for expanded clones.

size: NA; J: TRBJ2-7; D: NA; V: TRBV4-3; DNA: TGCGCCAGCAGCCAAGAATTAGTACGAGGGAGTGGGCAGTACTTC; CDR3: CASSQELVRGSGQYF
size: NA; J: TRBJ2-1; D: TRBD2; V: TRBV4-3; DNA: TGCGCCAGCAGCCAAGAGGGAGGGTTGCGGGGGGTGCAGTTCTTC; CDR3: CASSQEGGLRGVQFF
size: NA; J: TRBJ2-7; D: NA; V: TRBV6-1; DNA: TGTGCCAGCAACAAATACGAGCAGTACTTC; CDR3: CASNKYEQYF
size: NA; J: TRBJ2-1; D: TRBD2; V: TRBV4-2; DNA: TGTGCCAGCAGCCAACGCGTCCCGGGACTAGCGGGGGGGCGCAATGAGCAGTTCTTC; CDR3: CASSQRVPGLAGGRNEQFF
size: NA; J: TRBJ2-1; D: NA; V: TRBV4-3; DNA: TGCGCCAGCAGCCAAGATCGCAACAGGGGAGGTGAGCAGTTCTTC; CDR3: CASSQDRNRGGEQFF
size: once; J: TRBJ2-1; D: TRBD2; V: TRBV19; DNA: TGTGCCAGTAGTATCCGGGGGGGCAGATATGAGCAGTTCTTC; CDR3: CASSIRGGRYEQFF
size: NA; J: TRBJ1-1; D: NA; V: TRBV6-5; DNA: TGTGCCAGCGCGACGGCGAACACTGAAGCTTTCTTT; CDR3: CASATANTEAFF
size: NA; J: TRBJ1-2; D: TRBD1; V: TRBV27; DNA: TGTGCCAGCAGTAAAGGACAGGGCCAGGTCTATGGCTACACCTTC; CDR3: CASSKGQGQVYGYTF
size: few; J: TRBJ1-2; D: NA; V: TRBV7-3; DNA: TGTGCCAGCAGCTTCAGCAATAACTATGGCTACACCTTC; CDR3: CASSFSNNYGYTF
size: once; J: TRBJ1-1; D: NA; V: TRBV18; DNA: TGTGCCAGCTCACCACCCTTCTCCGCGATGAACACTGAAGCTTTCTTT; CDR3: CASSPPFSAMNTEAFF
size: NA; J: TRBJ2-1; D: NA; V: TRBV7-9; DNA: TGTGCCAGCAGCTCCCCCCGGGGCAGCCCAATGGAGCATGGTGAGCAGTTCTTC; CDR3: CASSSPRGSPMEHGEQFF
size: once; J: TRBJ1-6; D: TRBD1; V: TRBV19; DNA: TGTGCCAGTAGTATTAGCGGCACGGGACAGGGGTATAATTCACCCCTCCACTTT; CDR3: CASSISGTGQGYNSPLHF
size: NA; J: TRBJ2-2; D: TRBD2; V: TRBV6-1; DNA: TGTGCCAGCAGTGCTCTTGCGGGCGGGGGGAACACCGGGGAGCTGTTTTTT; CDR3: CASSALAGGGNTGELFF
size: NA; J: TRBJ2-2; D: TRBD1; V: TRBV7-8; DNA: TGTGCCAGCAGGTCCTACAGGGGTAGTCGGGAGCTGTTTTTT; CDR3: CASRSYRGSRELFF
size: NA; J: TRBJ1-5; D: TRBD1; V: TRBV6-6; DNA: TGTGCCAGCAGGGCGACAGGGTTCAATCAGCCCCAGCATTTT; CDR3: CASRATGFNQPQHF
size: NA; J: TRBJ1-5; D: TRBD1; V: TRBV29-1; DNA: TGCAGCGTTGGGACAGGGAATAATCAGCCCCAGCATTTT; CDR3: CSVGTGNNQPQHF
size: NA; J: TRBJ1-5; D: NA; V: TRBV21-1; DNA: TGTGCCAGCAGCAAGAGTCGAGGGTGCACGCTTGATAGCAATCAGCCCCAGCATTTT; CDR3: CASSKSRGCTLDSNQPQHF
size: NA; J: TRBJ2-2; D: NA; V: TRBV4-2; DNA: TGTGCCAGCAGCCAAGGACTGGGGGTCCCCGGGGAGCTGTTTTTT; CDR3: CASSQGLGVPGELFF
size: NA; J: TRBJ1-6; D: TRBD1; V: TRBV27; DNA: TGTGCCAGCAGTGACGCCGGGACAGGGAGCTCACCCCTCCACTTT; CDR3: CASSDAGTGSSPLHF
size: NA; J: TRBJ2-7; D: TRBD1; V: TRBV5-1; DNA: TGCGCCAGCAGTCACGGACAGGGGGAAGCCTACGAGCAGTACTTC; CDR3: CASSHGQGEAYEQYF
size: NA; J: TRBJ2-1; D: NA; V: TRBV4-1; DNA: TGCGCCAGCAGCCAGGCCCCCCAATCAGGGGAACTATACAATGAGCAGTTCTTC; CDR3: CASSQAPQSGELYNEQFF
size: NA; J: TRBJ1-2; D: NA; V: TRBV10-3; DNA: TGTGCCATCAGTGAGAGTAGGGCCGGGGGCTACACCTTC; CDR3: CAISESRAGGYTF
size: NA; J: TRBJ1-1; D: NA; V: TRBV9; DNA: TGTGCCAGCAGCGCCAGTCCCTCCACTGAAGCTTTCTTT; CDR3: CASSASPSTEAFF
size: NA; J: TRBJ2-6; D: NA; V: TRBV19; DNA: TGTGCCAGTAGTACAGTCAGGGCTGGGGCCAACGTCCTGACTTTC; CDR3: CASSTVRAGANVLTF
size: NA; J: TRBJ1-1; D: NA; V: TRBV5-5; DNA: TGTGCCAGCAGCTTGACGGTCCAGAACACTGAAGCTTTCTTT; CDR3: CASSLTVQNTEAFF
size: NA; J: TRBJ2-7; D: NA; V: TRBV28; DNA: TGTGCCAGCAGTTTAGGGGGGCGACAGGGTCTTGGGGAGCAGTACTTC; CDR3: CASSLGGRQGLGEQYF
size: NA; J: TRBJ1-4; D: TRBD1; V: TRBV2; DNA: TGTGCCAGCACCATCGACAGGGGGACTAATGAAAAACTGTTTTTT; CDR3: CASTIDRGTNEKLFF
size: NA; J: TRBJ1-4; D: NA; V: TRBV18; DNA: TGTGCCAGCTCACCGGCAGGGAGTGAAAAACTGTTTTTT; CDR3: CASSPAGSEKLFF
size: NA; J: TRBJ2-7; D: NA; V: TRBV19; DNA: TGTGCCAGTAGTATAAGGGGGAGAGAGTTCGAGCAGTACTTC; CDR3: CASSIRGREFEQYF
size: NA; J: TRBJ2-7; D: NA; V: TRBV6-5; DNA: TGTGCCAGCAGCCCCCCGGGACGCAGTATCGCGCAGTACTTC; CDR3: CASSPPGRSIAQYF
size: NA; J: TRBJ1-1; D: NA; V: TRBV7-8; DNA: TGTGCCAGCAGCAAAGCGGCTGAGGGGCTTCTTGAAGCTTTCTTT; CDR3: CASSKAAEGLLEAFF